Only one count was recorded for the clone carrying this T cell receptor (beta chain). The antigen is not known. Germline CDR1 reads SEHNR; CDR2 reads FQNEAQ (reference sequence). V was clipped by 4 bases and J by 5 bases; unmatched bases: 18. There are 19 residues in the CDR3. This specimen belongs to a study of CD4+ T cells in melanoma. Repertoires were generated with immunoSEQ multiplex PCR, while TCRdb's copy carries only in-frame clones and drops some. The sample has about 13,000 clones; 68% are singletons. Study results and caveats: A reported correlation linked neoantigen-specific CD4+ T cells to CD8+, macrophage and B cell function.

The rearrangement joins TRBV7-9 to TRBJ1-2; 11 bases are shared with TRBD1. Sequencing was carried out using cells from a culture (not recorded whether cultured in vitro). This sequence originates from a human donor with melanoma. Written as DNA, the CDR3 is TGTGCCAGCAGCTCTAAAGGACAGGGGGCGCAGGTCCCCTTTTATGGCTACACCTTC. Amino acid sequence: CASSSKGQGAQVPFYGYTF. Based on the CDR3 plus reference TRBV7-9 and TRBJ1-2, the full variable domain is DTGVSQNPRHKITKRGQNVTFRCDPISEHNRLYWYRQTLGQGPEFLTYFQNEAQLEKSRLLSDRFSAERPKGSFSTLEIQRTEQGDSAMYLCASSSKGQGAQVPFYGYTFGSGTRLTVV.